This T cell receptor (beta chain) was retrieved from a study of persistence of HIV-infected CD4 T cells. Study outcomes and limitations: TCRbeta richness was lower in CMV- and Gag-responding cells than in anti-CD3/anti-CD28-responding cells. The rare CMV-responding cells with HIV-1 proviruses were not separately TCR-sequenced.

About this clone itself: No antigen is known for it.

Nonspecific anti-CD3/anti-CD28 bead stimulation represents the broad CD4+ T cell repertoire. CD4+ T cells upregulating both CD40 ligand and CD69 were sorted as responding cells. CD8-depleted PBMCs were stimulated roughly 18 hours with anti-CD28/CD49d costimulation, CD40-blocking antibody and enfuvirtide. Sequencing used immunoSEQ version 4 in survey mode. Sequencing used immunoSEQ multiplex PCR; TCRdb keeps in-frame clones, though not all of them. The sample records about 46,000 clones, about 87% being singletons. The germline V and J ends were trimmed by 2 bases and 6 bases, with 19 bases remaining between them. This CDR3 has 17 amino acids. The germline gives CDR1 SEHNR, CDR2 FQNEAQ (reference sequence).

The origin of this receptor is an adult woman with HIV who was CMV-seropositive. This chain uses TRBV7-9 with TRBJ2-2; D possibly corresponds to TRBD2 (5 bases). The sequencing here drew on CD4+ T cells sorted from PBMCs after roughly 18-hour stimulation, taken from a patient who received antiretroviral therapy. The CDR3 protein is CASSLSSGGPLSGELFF. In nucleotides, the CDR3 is TGTGCCAGCAGCTTATCTTCCGGAGGCCCCCTTTCCGGGGAGCTGTTTTTT.